This is a list of T cell receptor beta chains from one sample in a study of CXCR3-negative and CXCR3-positive naive CD8 T cells. TCRdb processed the 5' RACE reads again and assigns one entry to each CDR3 protein, with no DNA. The table lists under 150,000 distinct CDR3 sequences. Sequenced: naive CXCR3+ CD8+ T cells from blood. The receptors were gathered from a human donor in good health. Some clones in this sample may be carry-over from other donors' samples. Both conserved end residues are part of each CDR3. The order of the fields is V gene, J gene, CDR3 protein.

V: TRBV14; J: TRBJ2-7; CDR3: CASSPGPLDEQYF
V: TRBV7-2; J: TRBJ2-3; CDR3: CASSLGGTSGGTDTQYF
V: TRBV12-3/TRBV12-4; J: TRBJ2-1; CDR3: CASSFISLAGGPSPGNEQFF
V: TRBV7-2; J: TRBJ2-5; CDR3: CASSLASGGFPKETQYF
V: TRBV10-2; J: TRBJ2-1; CDR3: CASGGGSYNEQFF
V: TRBV13; J: TRBJ1-5; CDR3: CASSLGGYGQPQHF
V: TRBV28; J: TRBJ1-5; CDR3: CASSTPGQGISNQPQHF
V: TRBV27; J: TRBJ2-5; CDR3: CASSHLGAAQETQYF
V: TRBV28; J: TRBJ2-7; CDR3: CASTLRDTYSYEQYF
V: TRBV21-1; J: TRBJ2-5; CDR3: CASSKGVTSGAQETQYF
V: TRBV7-9; J: TRBJ1-2; CDR3: CASSSRTVNYGYTF
V: TRBV27; J: TRBJ1-2; CDR3: CASSGTGAGYTF
V: TRBV21-1; J: TRBJ2-7; CDR3: CASSSNPLAGASGLNDEQYF
V: TRBV6-5; J: TRBJ2-1; CDR3: CASSRPPHEQFF
V: TRBV6-5; J: TRBJ2-1; CDR3: CASRERGGYNEQFF
V: TRBV29-1; J: TRBJ1-2; CDR3: CSVVPGDYGYTF
V: TRBV29-1; J: TRBJ2-7; CDR3: CSVELPRGNTYEQYF
V: TRBV18; J: TRBJ2-7; CDR3: CASSPSGTGVEQYF
V: TRBV4-1; J: TRBJ2-1; CDR3: CASSETGYNEQFF
V: TRBV2; J: TRBJ2-1; CDR3: CAIAGISYNEQFF
V: TRBV12-3/TRBV12-4; J: TRBJ2-1; CDR3: CASSWDRDNEQFF
V: TRBV7-9; J: TRBJ2-1; CDR3: CASSLTIRGQGANEQFF